This T cell receptor beta chain was documented in a study of blood T cell repertoires in COVID-19. Whole-study context: Samples of COVID-19 (acute and convalescent) were obtained from the United States, Italy and Spain. The analysed material was cDNA or gDNA that came from T cells, B-cell-depleted T cells, or PBMCs.

In the authors' methods: Estimated nucleated cell counts came from reference gene primer amplification. The table came from immunoSEQ multiplex PCR; TCRdb's copy has only in-frame clones and leaves some out. V and J calls and clone size are as listed in that table; D and trimming were resolved from the DNA. This sample has a few hundred thousand clones, with 85% found just once. Looked up from germline, CDR1 is SGDLS and CDR2 is YYNGEE. Trimming removed 2 bases from V and 0 bases from J, with 6 bases in between. The CDR3 runs to 15 residues. The V and J genes are TRBV9 and TRBJ1-6; D is unclear. The origin of this receptor is a woman aged 18-35 years with acute or convalescent COVID-19. Sequencing was carried out using peripheral blood. The CDR3 spells CASSVESSYNSPLHF. In DNA form, the CDR3 reads TGTGCCAGCAGCGTGGAGAGCTCCTATAATTCACCCCTCCACTTT.